The text below deals with one T cell receptor (beta chain). Its antigen remains unknown. These data originate in a study of cytomegalovirus exposure and HLA in healthy donors. Study at large: HLA-typed donors contributed about 85 million unique TCRs, which were held in an early data release.

Study-level results: Cytomegalovirus status was reportedly diagnosed by the classifier with high specificity and sensitivity.

In the PCR, 60 Vbeta and 13 Jbeta primers were used. Method: immunoSEQ multiplex PCR; TCRdb's copy keeps in-frame clones and lacks some. The repertoire consists of roughly 200,000 clones, with about 80% occurring once and the leading ten covering about 4.4%. V lost 2 bases, J lost 4 bases, and 8 bases stayed unmatched. CDR1 and CDR2 from the germline V gene are SGHDT and YYEEEE. The CDR3 covers 15 residues. The chain carries TRBV5-6 and TRBJ1-1, with 7 nucleotides matching TRBD1. Sequencing was carried out using PBMCs. This TCR came from a woman in her 30s in good health and CMV-seropositive. The CDR3 coding sequence is TGTGCCAGCAGCTTCGGGACAGCTTCGGGCACTGAAGCTTTCTTT. Translation: CASSFGTASGTEAFF.